This TCR beta chain was identified in a study of OX40 agonist ivuxolimab in advanced cancers. The data were produced by immunoSEQ multiplex PCR, yet TCRdb's version contains in-frame clones alone and is incomplete. The repertoire has roughly 77,000 clones, 81% of them found once; the top ten carry more than 3.5%. This TCR was recovered from an adult with an advanced solid tumor such as melanoma, head and neck, liver or kidney cancer. The sample here was CD4+ or CD8+ T cells sorted from blood, taken in a trial of the OX40 agonist ivuxolimab.

CDR3 sequence (DNA): TGTGCCAGCAGTATCGGGACGGAGAACACTGAAGCTTTCTTT. Encoded protein: CASSIGTENTEAFF. The V and J genes are TRBV28 and TRBJ1-1; weak D call: TRBD1 (5 bases). With 5 bases removed from V and 1 base from J, the gap between germline ends came to 11 bases. Germline CDR1 and CDR2: MDHEN and SYDVKM. The CDR3 extends over 14 amino acids.